Reported below is one T cell receptor beta chain. Data came from immunoSEQ multiplex PCR; TCRdb stores just in-frame clones and leaves some out. Of about 320,000 clones in the sample, around 84% are singletons; the top ten hold more than 1.5%. Treatment of the sample: 19 received Ad26.COV2.S at low or high dose, single or two shots; several received placebo; per-sample allocation not given. At day 63 after the first vaccine or placebo injection, samples were drawn. These data belong to a study of Ad26.COV2.S vaccination and SARS-CoV-2 variants. V was pared by 0 bases and J by 4 bases, with 10 bases between. CDR1 is SGHNT, CDR2 YYREEE, per germline (reference sequence). The CDR3 length is 14 residues.

Sequenced here: peripheral blood, sampled in a trial of Ad26.COV2.S vaccine versus placebo. This sequence joins TRBV5-4 and TRBJ2-5; D remains unclear. The source of this sequence is a person aged 18-60 years who received the Ad26.COV2.S COVID-19 vaccine or a placebo. In nucleotides, the CDR3 is TGTGCCAGCAGCTTGGGGGCGAAGGGAGAGACCCAGTACTTC. As protein: CASSLGAKGETQYF.